This is a list of T cell receptor beta chains from one sample in a study of spatial heterogeneity in lung cancer. From the 5' RACE reads, TCRdb called clonotypes with MiXCR, one entry per CDR3 protein. The data show 110,000 or so distinct CDR3 sequences, about 10% seen once. The specimen comprised PBMCs, sampled at follow-up. The receptors were gathered from a female donor with early-stage non-small cell lung cancer. CDR3s include the opening cysteine and the closing phenylalanine or tryptophan. The order of the fields is D gene, V gene, J gene, clone size, CDR3 DNA, CDR3 protein. The D gene is left open where the match is weak. Clone size is not always given. Where it is, it says once, few, many or a class for expanded clones.

>NA|TRBV12-3/TRBV12-4|TRBJ2-3|many
TGTGCCAGCAGTTTGGGTAGAGGGCTAAGCACAGATACGCAGTATTTT
CASSLGRGLSTDTQYF
>NA|TRBV11-2|TRBJ2-5|NA
TGTGCCAGCAGCTTAGCGGCTAGCGACCAAGAGACCCAGTACTTC
CASSLAASDQETQYF
>NA|TRBV7-9|TRBJ2-5|many
TGTGCCAGCAGCCCCCCGGGGCAACAGACCCAGTACTTC
CASSPPGQQTQYF
>TRBD1|TRBV28|TRBJ1-2|NA
TGTGCCAGCAGAGTTTCAGGGACAGGGGCTGGCTACACCTTC
CASRVSGTGAGYTF
>NA|TRBV27|TRBJ1-5|NA
TGTGCCAGCCGACGTGGAAATAGCAATCAGCCCCAGCATTTT
CASRRGNSNQPQHF
>TRBD1|TRBV4-3|TRBJ1-2|NA
TGCGCCAGCAGCCATTCTTTCGGGACAGGGATCTATGGCTACACCTTC
CASSHSFGTGIYGYTF
>NA|TRBV7-3|TRBJ2-3|few
TGTGCCAGCAGCAGGACTCCGTCCCACACAGATACGCAGTATTTT
CASSRTPSHTDTQYF
>NA|TRBV18|TRBJ2-1|few
TGTGCCAGCTCCCAGAATAGAGACAATGAGCAGTTCTTC
CASSQNRDNEQFF
>NA|TRBV28|TRBJ2-1|many
TGTGCCAGCAGTCACGGGGGCCCCAATGAGCAGTTCTTC
CASSHGGPNEQFF
>TRBD1|TRBV18|TRBJ1-1|many
TGTGCCAGCTCACCGAGGCAACAGGGGGACACTGAAGCTTTCTTT
CASSPRQQGDTEAFF
>TRBD1|TRBV20-1|TRBJ1-3|many
TGCAGTGCGGGGCCGGGACAGGGGCGAAACACCATATATTTT
CSAGPGQGRNTIYF
>TRBD1|TRBV28|TRBJ2-7|few
TGTGCCAGCAGCCCGGACAGGGGCTCCTCCTACGAGCAGTACTTC
CASSPDRGSSYEQYF
>NA|TRBV7-8|TRBJ2-5|once
TGTGCCAGCAGTCCGCTCTCCGGAATAAAAGAGACCCAGTACTTC
CASSPLSGIKETQYF
>NA|TRBV9|TRBJ2-4|NA
TGTGCCAGCAGCTCTAGAGAAAACATTCAGTACTTC
CASSSRENIQYF
>NA|TRBV4-3|TRBJ2-3|many
TGCGCCAGCAGCCAAGGTAGCGGACCGACAGATACGCAGTATTTT
CASSQGSGPTDTQYF
>NA|TRBV27|TRBJ1-3|few
TGTGCCAGCAGTCCTGCTCCCGGCTCTGGAAACACCATATATTTT
CASSPAPGSGNTIYF